This passage covers 31 T cell receptor beta chains from one sample sequenced in a study of graft-versus-host responses after intestinal transplantation. The assay was immunoSEQ multiplex PCR, and TCRdb's table has in-frame clones only and misses some. The sample has 85,000 to 100,000 clones; roughly 92% are singletons. These receptors' targets are unknown. Sample: unstimulated CD4+ T cells sorted from spleen or lymph node cells, taken before intestinal transplant. The origin of the receptors is a human donor who received an intestinal transplant.

This clone was recorded only once. The chain couples TRBV4-1 to TRBJ2-1, with TRBD2 matching 10 bases. J gave up 5 bases and V 4 bases, and 5 bases lay outside the gene matches. The CDR3 has 15 residues. Germline V gene lookup returns CDR1 MGHRA and CDR2 YSYEKL. The CDR3 loop reads CASSRTSGDHNEQFF. The CDR3 DNA follows: TGCGCCAGCAGCCGGACTAGCGGAGACCACAATGAGCAGTTCTTC.

The V call is TRBV18, the J call TRBJ1-1, with TRBD1 matching over 7 bases. Germline V lookup: CDR1 KGHSH, CDR2 LQKENI. The length of the CDR3 is 12 residues. V trimming: 5 bases; J trimming: 7 bases; junction bases outside the gene matches: 4. CDR3 amino acids: CASSFNRGEAFF. The CDR3 coding sequence is TGTGCCAGCTCATTCAACAGGGGTGAAGCTTTCTTT.

The CDR3 sequence is CASSRTGNSYEQYF. CDR3 DNA: TGTGCCAGCAGCCGGACAGGGAATTCCTACGAGCAGTACTTC. The chain employs TRBV28 and TRBJ2-7; 8 positions match TRBD1. The germline gives CDR1 MDHEN, CDR2 SYDVKM. This CDR3 contains 14 residues. V lost 6 bases, J lost 1 base, and 5 bases stayed unmatched.

This rearrangement joins TRBV6-5 to TRBJ1-4; the D gene is possibly TRBD1 (6 bases). Trimming removed 6 bases from V and 0 bases from J, with 8 bases in between. Germline assignment: CDR1 MNHEY and CDR2 SVGAGI. The CDR3 consists of 14 residues. For the CDR3, the DNA is TGTGCCAGCAGCCGGACAGCAACTAATGAAAAACTGTTTTTT. It specifies CASSRTATNEKLFF.

The V and J genes are TRBV5-1 and TRBJ2-3, with 10 bases lining up with TRBD1. CDR1 and CDR2 from the germline V gene are SGHRS and YFSETQ. The trim removed 4 bases at V and 4 bases at J, leaving 6 bases unmatched. The CDR3 runs to 15 residues. Written as DNA, the CDR3 is TGCGCCAGCAGCCTCGACAGGGGGCGGTCAGATACGCAGTATTTT. The encoded protein is CASSLDRGRSDTQYF.

The V and J genes are TRBV15 and TRBJ2-7; TRBD2 matches 9 bases. V gave up 1 base and J gave up 4 bases; unmatched junction bases: 26. This CDR3 has 22 residues. Germline CDR1 and CDR2: LNHNV and YYDKDF (reference sequence). CDR3 region: CATSRVSPSRLNRTSASYEQYF. CDR3 in DNA: TGTGCCACCAGCAGAGTTAGTCCTTCCCGATTAAATAGGACTAGCGCGAGTTACGAGCAGTACTTC.

This clone was seen a single time. The rearrangement uses TRBV2 and TRBJ2-7; maybe TRBD1 (6 bases). This CDR3 is 13 amino acids long. Looked up from germline, CDR1 is SNHLY and CDR2 is FYNNEI. Trimming removed 6 bases from V and 6 bases from J, with 15 bases in between. CDR3 in DNA: TGTGCCAGCAGCCATCAACAGGGTCGCGAGCAGTACTTC. Protein: CASSHQQGREQYF.

The genes are TRBV6-5 and TRBJ2-3; 7 bases match TRBD1. The length of the CDR3 is 14 residues. The germline CDR1 and CDR2 sequences are MNHEY and SVGAGI. The V gene end was trimmed by 2 bases and the J gene end by 4 bases; junction bases not matched to a gene: 3. The CDR3 loop reads CASSYHTGADTQYF. The CDR3 nucleotides read TGTGCCAGCAGTTACCACACAGGGGCAGATACGCAGTATTTT.

The chain is built from TRBV5-5 and TRBJ2-3; the D gene is possibly TRBD1 (6 bases). V was shortened by 2 bases and J by 1 base, with 11 bases between the two germline ends. Germline V lookup: CDR1 SGHKS, CDR2 YYEKEE (reference sequence). This CDR3 has 15 residues. In DNA, the CDR3 is TGTGCCAGCAGCTTCGGCAACAGGGGCACAGATACGCAGTATTTT. The encoded protein is CASSFGNRGTDTQYF.

CDR3 sequence reads: CASSLGASGSINEQFF. The DNA for the CDR3 is TGTGCCAGCTCACTCGGGGCTAGCGGGAGTATCAATGAGCAGTTCTTC. V gene TRBV18 combines with J gene TRBJ2-1; 10 bases map to TRBD2. Trimming at V came to 4 bases and at J to 6 bases, leaving 9 bases not matched to a gene. CDR3 length equals 16 residues. Germline CDR1 is KGHSH and CDR2 is LQKENI.

V is TRBV20-1 and J is TRBJ1-2; D unclear. The CDR3 spans 11 residues. In germline, CDR1 is DFQATT, CDR2 SNEGSKA (reference sequence). The V end lost 6 bases, the J end lost 2 bases, and 7 bases lay between the germline ends. CDR3 nucleotides: TGCAGTGCGACAAAGAACTATGGCTACACCTTC. Its translation is CSATKNYGYTF.

The J gene is TRBJ2-4, the V gene TRBV30, with a possible D match to TRBD1 (6 bases). The germline CDR1 and CDR2 sequences are GTSNPN and SVGIG (reference sequence). This CDR3 has 16 residues. Trimming took off 4 bases at V and 0 bases at J, with 16 bases between the two ends. The CDR3 bases are TGTGCCTGGACTATCGGACAGTTCATAGCCAAAAACATTCAGTACTTC. Amino acid sequence: CAWTIGQFIAKNIQYF.

This sequence joins TRBV4-1 and TRBJ1-6, with 9 bases identical to TRBD1. V trimming: 5 bases; J trimming: 5 bases; junction bases outside the gene matches: 4. CDR3 size: 15 residues. Germline V gene sequence: CDR1 MGHRA, CDR2 YSYEKL. As DNA, the CDR3 is TGCGCCAGCAGCAGCCGGGACAGGGATAATTCACCCCTCCACTTT. It codes for CASSSRDRDNSPLHF.

This clone was seen a few times. The chain joins TRBV2 to TRBJ2-5; possible D gene TRBD2, 5 bases. CDR1 is SNHLY, CDR2 FYNNEI, per germline. This CDR3 has 15 residues. Trimming stripped 6 bases from V and 5 bases from J, with 19 bases between. CDR3 amino acids: CASRRGSSETETQYF. The DNA of the CDR3 is TGTGCCAGCAGGAGAGGGTCCTCCGAGACGGAGACCCAGTACTTC. Full variable domain (remainder filled in from reference TRBV2 and TRBJ2-5): EPEVTQTPSHQVTQMGQEVILRCVPISNHLYFYWYRQILGQKVEFLVSFYNNEISEKSEIFDDQFSVERPDGSNFTLKIRSTKLEDSAMYFCASRRGSSETETQYFGPGTRLLVL.

V and J are TRBV6-6 and TRBJ1-4, with D perhaps TRBD1 (5 bases). The length of the CDR3 is 11 residues. V lost 5 bases, J lost 10 bases, and 8 bases lay in between. Germline-derived CDR1 and CDR2 are MNHNY and SVGAGI (reference sequence). The chain's CDR3 is CASSPQGKLFF. In DNA, the CDR3 is TGTGCCAGCAGTCCGCAGGGAAAACTGTTTTTT.

This clone was detected once. The chain couples TRBV5-1 to TRBJ2-3, with 8 bases matching TRBD1. The CDR3 is made up of 16 amino acids. V was clipped by 4 bases and J by 1 base; unmatched bases: 8. Germline CDR1 is SGHRS and CDR2 is YFSETQ. The CDR3 is CASSLSPTGGTDTQYF. The CDR3 nucleotides are TGCGCCAGCAGCCTGTCCCCGACAGGGGGCACAGATACGCAGTATTTT.

J is TRBJ1-2 and V is TRBV27; no firm D call. Germline CDR1 and CDR2: MNHEY and SMNVEV (reference sequence). V was trimmed by 5 bases and J by 3 bases, leaving 13 bases between them. The CDR3 runs to 14 residues. The CDR3 is CASSLRGLDYGYTF. CDR3 DNA: TGTGCCAGCAGTCTACGCGGGTTAGACTATGGCTACACCTTC.

The chain uses TRBV28 and TRBJ1-6, with TRBD1 identical over 9 bases. Germline V gene data show CDR1 as MDHEN and CDR2 as SYDVKM. CDR3 size: 16 residues. V was pared by 1 base and J by 9 bases, with 7 bases of the junction left unmatched. This CDR3 reads CASSLYRDRDSSPLHF. The CDR3 nucleotides are TGTGCCAGCAGTTTATACCGGGACAGGGATTCTTCACCCCTCCACTTT. Variable domain in full (rest from reference TRBV28 and TRBJ1-6): DVKVTQSSRYLVKRTGEKVFLECVQDMDHENMFWYRQDPGLGLRLIYFSYDVKMKEKGDIPEGYSVSREKKERFSLILESASTNQTSMYLCASSLYRDRDSSPLHFGNGTRLTVT.

V gene TRBV27 combines with J gene TRBJ2-5; weak D call: TRBD1 (5 bases). The V end was cut by 3 bases, the J end by 5 bases, with 10 bases between. CDR3 size: 13 residues. The germline V gene encodes CDR1 MNHEY and CDR2 SMNVEV (reference sequence). CDR3 residues: CASSFRVEETQYF. Here the CDR3 DNA reads TGTGCCAGCAGTTTCAGGGTTGAGGAGACCCAGTACTTC.

The CDR3 spells CASSRTGADSPLHF. In nucleotides, the CDR3 is TGTGCCAGCAGCAGGACAGGGGCCGATTCACCCCTCCACTTT. This chain links TRBV6-5 with TRBJ1-6; 9 bases map to TRBD1. Germline CDR1 is MNHEY and CDR2 is SVGAGI. The CDR3 has 14 residues. Trimming at V came to 6 bases and at J to 8 bases, leaving 5 bases not matched to a gene.

The CDR3 is CASSQLLALSHEQYF. Written as DNA, the CDR3 is TGCGCCAGCAGCCAACTACTAGCGTTGTCCCACGAGCAGTACTTC. The chain is built from TRBV5-1 and TRBJ2-7, with 7 bases identical to TRBD2. The CDR3 loop spans 15 amino acids. Germline assignment: CDR1 SGHRS and CDR2 YFSETQ. With 4 bases clipped from V and 5 bases from J, the junction kept 12 bases outside the gene matches.

The CDR3 loop reads CASQTVAQETQYF. The CDR3 nucleotides are TGTGCCAGCCAGACAGTAGCACAAGAGACCCAGTACTTC. The rearrangement uses TRBV6-1 and TRBJ2-5; maybe TRBD1 (5 bases). Trimming cost V 8 bases and J 2 bases, with 12 bases left between them. CDR3 length equals 13 residues. Germline CDR1 MNHNS, CDR2 SASEGT.

The rearrangement links TRBV21-1 to TRBJ1-5; the table's D gene call, TRBD1, was not cross checked with the DNA. TRBV21-1 is a pseudogene locus. This CDR3 is 13 amino acids long. Here the CDR3 reads CASSRQNNQPQHF. CDR3 coding DNA: TGTGCCAGCAGCCGACAGAACAATCAGCCCCAGCATTTT.

This chain links TRBV7-8 with TRBJ2-3, with 7 bases identical to TRBD1. CDR1 SGHVS and CDR2 FQNEAQ come from the germline V gene. CDR3 length: 14 amino acids. Losses at the gene ends were 5 bases for V and 6 bases for J; bases not matched to a gene: 8. The CDR3 protein is CASSDPRGPDTQYF. DNA for the CDR3: TGTGCCAGCAGCGACCCTAGGGGGCCGGATACGCAGTATTTT.

The V call is TRBV19, the J call TRBJ2-2, with 8 bases lining up with TRBD2. The CDR3 consists of 17 residues. Germline V gene sequence: CDR1 LNHDA, CDR2 SQIVND (reference sequence). V trimming: 0 bases; J trimming: 5 bases; junction bases outside the gene matches: 8. The CDR3: CASSIDKVAGYTGELFF. The CDR3 region has the DNA TGTGCCAGTAGTATAGATAAGGTAGCGGGATATACCGGGGAGCTGTTTTTT. Drawing the rest from reference TRBV19 and TRBJ2-2, the complete variable domain is DGGITQSPKYLFRKEGQNVTLSCEQNLNHDAMYWYRQDPGQGLRLIYYSQIVNDFQKGDIAEGYSVSREKKESFPLTVTSAQKNPTAFYLCASSIDKVAGYTGELFFGEGSRLTVL.

The gene calls are TRBV6-6 and TRBJ1-3; D call uncertain. V was trimmed by 7 bases and J by 0 bases, leaving 10 bases between them. Germline V gene data show CDR1 as MNHNY and CDR2 as SVGAGI (reference sequence). CDR3 length equals 14 residues. As DNA, the CDR3 is TGTGCCAGCATCGGACTCAGCTCTGGAAACACCATATATTTT. Translated, it gives CASIGLSSGNTIYF.

The chain couples TRBV6-5 to TRBJ1-6, with a weak D call TRBD1 (6 bases). Germline V gene data show CDR1 as MNHEY and CDR2 as SVGAGI. V lost 0 bases to trimming and J lost 10 bases, with 16 bases between them. The CDR3 is 16 amino acids. Written as DNA, the CDR3 is TGTGCCAGCAGTTACTCGAATCAGGGGATGTACTCACCCCTCCACTTT. It is translated as CASSYSNQGMYSPLHF.

V gene TRBV4-3 combines with J gene TRBJ2-5, with D possibly TRBD2 on 7 matching bases. Germline V gene lookup returns CDR1 LGHNA and CDR2 YSLEER. This CDR3 spans 14 amino acids. The ends were cut back, 6 bases at V and 1 base at J, with 12 bases in the middle. For the CDR3, the DNA is TGCGCCAGCAGTCAACGGGGGGCCCAAGAGACCCAGTACTTC. This gives the protein CASSQRGAQETQYF.

The V and J genes are TRBV28 and TRBJ2-1; 12 nucleotides match TRBD2. In germline, CDR1 is MDHEN, CDR2 SYDVKM. J was trimmed by 4 bases and V by 2 bases; bases with no gene match: 6. The CDR3 spans 17 residues. Here the CDR3 reads CASSLGGGTSGYNEQFF. The CDR3 region has the DNA TGTGCCAGCAGTTTAGGAGGGGGGACTAGCGGGTACAATGAGCAGTTCTTC.

The V and J genes are TRBV18 and TRBJ2-7, with TRBD2 matching 7 bases. Germline V gene sequence: CDR1 KGHSH, CDR2 LQKENI. The CDR3 sequence is 14 residues long. The V and J ends lost 3 bases and 6 bases, in that order; junction bases with no gene match: 8. The CDR3 loop reads CASSPRTRVAEQYF. Here the CDR3 DNA reads TGTGCCAGCTCACCGAGGACTAGAGTTGCCGAGCAGTACTTC.

The gene calls are TRBV11-3 and TRBJ2-7; 14 bases line up with TRBD2. The CDR3 loop spans 16 amino acids. V lost 4 bases, J lost 1 base, and 3 bases stayed unmatched. Per germline, CDR1 SGHNT and CDR2 YENEEA. This CDR3 is CASSSGLAGVSYEQYF. CDR3 in DNA: TGTGCCAGCAGCTCGGGACTAGCGGGGGTATCCTACGAGCAGTACTTC.